The 22 T cell receptor beta chains below come from one sample, sequenced in a study of CD8 T cells in Susac syndrome. Reverse transcription of about 0.45 to 1 ug RNA was carried out with random hexamers. TCRdb fed the immunoSEQ multiplex PCR reads into MiXCR, producing one record per CDR3 protein. The data hold roughly 67,000 distinct CDR3 sequences, with just under 95% observed a single time. The sample consisted of CD8+ T cells from PBMCs. These receptors all stem from a human donor with multiple sclerosis.

The rearrangement links TRBV7-6 to TRBJ1-1; no firm D call. The CDR3 covers 12 residues. V was pared by 2 bases and J by 10 bases, with 11 bases between. CDR1 SGHVS and CDR2 FNYEAQ come from the germline V gene. The chain's CDR3 is CASSLPGLIAFF. CDR3 DNA sequence: TGTGCCAGCAGCTTACCGGGATTGATAGCTTTCTTT.

This sequence joins TRBV7-2 and TRBJ1-2; D possibly corresponds to TRBD1 (6 bases). The CDR3 totals 15 residues. Trimming shortened V by 3 bases and J by 7 bases, and 18 bases separated the two germline ends. Germline V CDR1 and CDR2: SGHTA, FQGNSA. The CDR3 here is CASSLSPTGTPGYTF. The CDR3 DNA reads as TGTGCCAGCAGCTTGTCCCCAACAGGGACCCCTGGCTACACCTTC. Combining the CDR3 with reference TRBV7-2 and TRBJ1-2 gives the whole variable domain GAGVSQSPSNKVTEKGKDVELRCDPISGHTALYWYRQSLGQGLEFLIYFQGNSAPDKSGLPSDRFSAERTGGSVSTLTIQRTQQEDSAVYLCASSLSPTGTPGYTFGSGTRLTVV.

The chain is built from TRBV12-3 or TRBV12-4 and TRBJ1-2, with TRBD1 as a possible D gene (5 bases). The V end lost 9 bases, the J end lost 2 bases, and 7 bases lay between the germline ends. This CDR3 has 11 amino acids. Written as DNA, the CDR3 is TGTGCCAGTCGACAGAACTATGGCTACACCTTC. Residues: CASRQNYGYTF.

The chain links TRBV5-1 to TRBJ1-1; TRBD1 matches at 9 bases. This CDR3 is built from 18 residues. Germline-derived CDR1 and CDR2 are SGHRS and YFSETQ. V lost 2 bases and J lost 3; bases outside the gene matches: 14. The CDR3 DNA is TGCGCCAGCAGCTTCCTGAGAGGACAGGGGATTAGGGACACTGAAGCTTTCTTT. Its protein product is CASSFLRGQGIRDTEAFF.

There are a few counts of this clonotype. The CDR3 region is CASSLSSYNEQFF. CDR3 bases: TGTGCCAGCAGTTTATCCTCATACAATGAGCAGTTCTTC. The genes are TRBV27 and TRBJ2-1; D gene uncertain. CDR3 length: 13 residues. Trimming pared 0 bases from V and 4 bases from J, leaving 4 bases between. CDR1 is MNHEY and CDR2 is SMNVEV in the germline V gene (reference sequence).

The chain links TRBV7-9 to TRBJ2-7; D is perhaps TRBD2 (5 bases). The length of the CDR3 is 15 residues. V was trimmed by 5 bases and J by 4 bases, leaving 18 bases between them. Germline CDR1 and CDR2: SEHNR and FQNEAQ (reference sequence). The CDR3 bases are TGTGCCAGCAGCAGCCCCCCCGGACGGGGATACGAGCAGTACTTC. It translates to CASSSPPGRGYEQYF.

The chain combines TRBV29-1 with TRBJ2-7; 8 bases match TRBD1. Germline values: CDR1 SQVTM, CDR2 ANQGSEA. V lost 4 bases to trimming and J lost 2 bases; unmatched junction nucleotides: 10. This CDR3 comprises 15 residues. CDR3 DNA: TGCAGCGTTGGGGGAGAGGACAGGGTGCCCTACGAGCAGTACTTC. Translation gives CSVGGEDRVPYEQYF.

The gene calls are TRBV7-2 and TRBJ1-4; no definite D call. The V and J ends lost 2 bases and 8 bases respectively, with 12 bases between them. CDR3 length: 14 residues. Germline lookup yields CDR1 SGHTA and CDR2 FQGNSA. The CDR3 DNA reads TGTGCCAGCAGCTTAAGCATAGGTACAGAAAAACTGTTTTTT. Translation: CASSLSIGTEKLFF.

The chain joins TRBV7-9 to TRBJ1-1; D call uncertain. Trimming cost V 4 bases and J 8 bases, with 11 bases left between them. This CDR3 has 12 amino acids. Germline CDR1 reads SEHNR; CDR2 reads FQNEAQ (reference sequence). The CDR3 protein is CASSSPDIEAFF. The CDR3 bases are TGTGCCAGCAGCTCCCCTGACATCGAAGCTTTCTTT.

V gene TRBV25-1 combines with J gene TRBJ2-5; TRBD1 aligns across 8 bases. Germline values: CDR1 MGHDK, CDR2 SYGVNS. J was trimmed by 5 bases and V by 1 base; bases with no gene match: 9. The CDR3 spans 16 residues. The CDR3 protein is CASSESEGQARETQYF. The CDR3 DNA follows: TGTGCCAGCAGTGAATCAGAGGGACAGGCCCGGGAGACCCAGTACTTC.

This sequence joins TRBV27 and TRBJ2-4; 10 bases are a match to TRBD2. The CDR3 loop spans 15 amino acids. Per germline, CDR1 MNHEY and CDR2 SMNVEV (reference sequence). V lost 5 bases, J lost 7 bases, and 8 bases stayed unmatched. The CDR3 protein is CASSGKAGGINIQYF. The CDR3 DNA follows: TGTGCCAGCAGTGGAAAAGCGGGAGGGATTAACATTCAGTACTTC.

The CDR3 region has the DNA TGTGCCAGCAGTAAGAACTATGGCTACACCTTC. Translated, it gives CASSKNYGYTF. J is TRBJ1-2 and V is TRBV6-5; no firm D call. CDR3 length equals 11 residues. V lost 5 bases and J lost 2, with 3 bases in between. CDR1 is MNHEY and CDR2 is SVGAGI in the germline V gene.

V is TRBV9 and J is TRBJ1-1; D is uncertain. Looked up from germline, CDR1 is SGDLS and CDR2 is YYNGEE. V shed 1 base and J shed 2 bases, with 6 bases lying between them. The CDR3 is made up of 13 amino acids. The DNA for the CDR3 is TGTGCCAGCAGCGTAACCCCAAACACTGAAGCTTTCTTT. It yields the protein CASSVTPNTEAFF.

The chain combines TRBV3-1 with TRBJ1-1, with a tentative D call TRBD1 (6 bases). This CDR3 contains 19 residues. V lost 0 bases, J lost 1 base, and 21 bases lay in between. Germline V gene sequence: CDR1 LGHDT, CDR2 YNNKEL (reference sequence). The CDR3 sequence is CASSQDGWTATEWNTEAFF. CDR3 nucleotide sequence: TGTGCCAGCAGCCAAGATGGGTGGACAGCCACCGAATGGAACACTGAAGCTTTCTTT.

The chain joins TRBV6-5 to TRBJ2-1; TRBD2 aligns across 13 bases. This CDR3 has 18 amino acids. With V trimmed by 0 bases and J by 3 bases, 5 bases remained unmatched. CDR1 is MNHEY, CDR2 SVGAGI, per germline. The CDR3 coding sequence is TGTGCCAGCAGTTACTCCGGGACTAGCGGGGTAATCTACAATGAGCAGTTCTTC. Amino acids: CASSYSGTSGVIYNEQFF.

J is TRBJ2-7 and V is TRBV18, with TRBD1 identical over 11 bases. Per germline, CDR1 KGHSH and CDR2 LQKENI. V was clipped by 3 bases and J by 1 base; unmatched bases: 5. The CDR3 contains 16 residues. As DNA, the CDR3 is TGTGCCAGCTCACCGGACAGGGGGCTGGGGTCCTACGAGCAGTACTTC. This gives the protein CASSPDRGLGSYEQYF. Full variable domain (outside the CDR3, taken from reference TRBV18 and TRBJ2-7): NAGVMQNPRHLVRRRGQEARLRCSPMKGHSHVYWYRQLPEEGLKFMVYLQKENIIDESGMPKERFSAEFPKEGPSILRIQQVVRGDSAAYFCASSPDRGLGSYEQYFGPGTRLTVT.

The rearrangement uses TRBV10-3 and TRBJ2-4; 14 positions agree with TRBD2. J was trimmed by 1 base and V by 3 bases; bases with no gene match: 8. This CDR3 has 19 amino acids. The V gene's germline CDR1 is ENHRY and CDR2 SYGVKD. The DNA for the CDR3 is TGTGCCATCAGTGAAGCGACTAGCGGGAGGGCCTTGGCCAAAAACATTCAGTACTTC. As protein: CAISEATSGRALAKNIQYF.

The genes are TRBV6-2 or TRBV6-3 and TRBJ2-5; no firm D call. This CDR3 contains 12 residues. Germline values: CDR1 MNHEY, CDR2 SVGEGT. Trimming left V 2 bases short and J 1 base short, with 2 bases between. The CDR3 DNA follows: TGTGCCAGCAGTTACGCCCAAGAGACCCAGTACTTC. Translated, it gives CASSYAQETQYF.

The rearrangement links TRBV5-1 to TRBJ2-2; D gene ambiguous. Trimming removed 4 bases at V and 2 bases at J, with 9 bases between. The length of the CDR3 is 14 residues. CDR1 SGHRS and CDR2 YFSETQ come from the germline V gene. CDR3 loop: CASSPVYNTGELFF. The CDR3 DNA reads as TGCGCCAGCAGCCCCGTCTATAACACCGGGGAGCTGTTTTTT.

This chain joins TRBV7-9 and TRBJ2-3; 8 nucleotides line up with TRBD2. Germline V lookup: CDR1 SEHNR, CDR2 FQNEAQ (reference sequence). V shed 4 bases, J shed 8 bases, and the junction held 2 bases outside the gene matches. The CDR3 spans 12 residues. The CDR3 coding sequence is TGTGCCAGCAGCTCCCGGGAGGGTACGCAGTATTTT. Its translation is CASSSREGTQYF.

This rearrangement joins TRBV19 to TRBJ2-7; TRBD1 or TRBD2 may be the D gene (6 bases each). Germline CDR1 is LNHDA and CDR2 is SQIVND (reference sequence). This CDR3 contains 14 residues. Trimming removed 8 bases at V and 1 base at J, with 15 bases between. For the CDR3, the DNA is TGTGCCAGTCGCCTCGGGGGCTTATCCTACGAGCAGTACTTC. Translating it yields CASRLGGLSYEQYF.

The chain carries TRBV19 and TRBJ1-1; D ambiguous. V was trimmed by 7 bases and J by 6 bases, leaving 15 bases between them. The length of the CDR3 is 13 residues. The germline CDR1 and CDR2 sequences are LNHDA and SQIVND (reference sequence). In DNA form, the CDR3 reads TGTGCCAGTACCGCATCCAGCGGGGCTGAAGCTTTCTTT. It codes for CASTASSGAEAFF.